The rows below give T cell receptor beta chains drawn from one sample of a study of CD8+CD57+ T cells in acquired aplastic anemia. TCRdb called the reads again in MiXCR, with one record for every CDR3 protein. In the table there are roughly 200,000 distinct CDR3 sequences, 65% of which are singletons. The sample was sorted CD4+, CD8+, or CD8+CD57+ T cells (not recorded which) from PBMCs. These receptors were collected from a human donor with aplastic anemia. Each CDR3 is given with its conserved first and last residue. Fields, in order: D gene, V gene, clone size, J gene, CDR3 protein, CDR3 DNA. A D gene is named only where the DNA matches it firmly. Only part of the rows carry a size: once, few, many, or a class if the clone is expanded.

d_gene: NA; v_gene: TRBV6-1; abundance: few; j_gene: TRBJ1-1; CDR3aa: CASSEAANTEAFF; CDR3nt: TGTGCCAGCAGTGAAGCAGCGAACACTGAAGCTTTCTTT
d_gene: TRBD1; v_gene: TRBV5-1; abundance: many; j_gene: TRBJ2-7; CDR3aa: CASSWTGREQYF; CDR3nt: TGCGCCAGCAGCTGGACAGGGCGCGAGCAGTACTTC
d_gene: TRBD2; v_gene: TRBV20-1; abundance: NA; j_gene: TRBJ2-1; CDR3aa: CSAEREGRNEQFF; CDR3nt: TGCAGTGCTGAGCGGGAGGGCCGCAATGAGCAGTTCTTC
d_gene: NA; v_gene: TRBV2; abundance: once; j_gene: TRBJ1-2; CDR3aa: CASKGEGFGYTF; CDR3nt: TGTGCCAGCAAGGGCGAGGGGTTCGGCTACACCTTC
d_gene: NA; v_gene: TRBV29-1; abundance: few; j_gene: TRBJ2-2; CDR3aa: CSVVGQGPAGELFF; CDR3nt: TGCAGCGTTGTGGGGCAGGGTCCCGCCGGGGAGCTGTTTTTT
d_gene: TRBD2; v_gene: TRBV5-1; abundance: NA; j_gene: TRBJ2-1; CDR3aa: CASPKREFRNEQFF; CDR3nt: TGCGCCAGCCCTAAGCGGGAGTTTAGGAATGAGCAGTTCTTC
d_gene: NA; v_gene: TRBV29-1; abundance: few; j_gene: TRBJ1-1; CDR3aa: CSVLDQGNIEAFF; CDR3nt: TGCAGCGTTCTGGACCAAGGGAACATCGAAGCTTTCTTT
d_gene: NA; v_gene: TRBV12-3/TRBV12-4; abundance: NA; j_gene: TRBJ1-4; CDR3aa: CASSPTDRWNEKLFF; CDR3nt: TGTGCCAGCAGTCCAACCGACCGATGGAATGAAAAACTGTTTTTT
d_gene: TRBD1; v_gene: TRBV20-1; abundance: NA; j_gene: TRBJ2-1; CDR3aa: CSANTGTGMYEQFF; CDR3nt: TGCAGTGCTAACACCGGGACAGGGATGTATGAGCAGTTCTTC
d_gene: NA; v_gene: TRBV5-1; abundance: NA; j_gene: TRBJ1-4; CDR3aa: CASSFGVNEKLFF; CDR3nt: TGCGCCAGCAGCTTCGGGGTCAATGAAAAACTGTTTTTT
d_gene: NA; v_gene: TRBV2; abundance: many; j_gene: TRBJ2-7; CDR3aa: CASGYEQYF; CDR3nt: TGTGCCAGCGGCTACGAGCAGTACTTC
d_gene: NA; v_gene: TRBV20-1; abundance: few; j_gene: TRBJ2-7; CDR3aa: CSARDVVARMGEQYF; CDR3nt: TGCAGTGCTAGAGATGTAGTAGCTCGCATGGGTGAGCAGTACTTC
d_gene: NA; v_gene: TRBV28; abundance: few; j_gene: TRBJ1-6; CDR3aa: CASSLYFSYNSPLHF; CDR3nt: TGTGCCAGCAGTCTCTATTTCTCCTATAATTCACCCCTCCACTTT
d_gene: TRBD1; v_gene: TRBV7-9; abundance: once; j_gene: TRBJ2-7; CDR3aa: CASSPGRQGANF; CDR3nt: TGTGCCAGCAGCCCCGGAAGACAGGGGGCGAACTTC
d_gene: TRBD2; v_gene: TRBV19; abundance: NA; j_gene: TRBJ2-5; CDR3aa: CASSGMASGEETQYF; CDR3nt: TGTGCCAGTAGTGGTATGGCTAGCGGGGAAGAGACCCAGTACTTC
d_gene: NA; v_gene: TRBV2; abundance: many; j_gene: TRBJ2-7; CDR3aa: CASSEVDSNSYEQYF; CDR3nt: TGTGCCAGCAGTGAGGTTGACAGCAACTCCTACGAGCAGTACTTC
d_gene: NA; v_gene: TRBV24-1; abundance: NA; j_gene: TRBJ1-1; CDR3aa: CATSYRAEAFF; CDR3nt: TGTGCCACCAGTTACAGGGCTGAAGCTTTCTTT
d_gene: NA; v_gene: TRBV20-1; abundance: NA; j_gene: TRBJ1-2; CDR3aa: CSANSGQNEMGYTF; CDR3nt: TGCAGTGCTAATAGTGGACAGAACGAGATGGGCTACACCTTC
d_gene: NA; v_gene: TRBV9; abundance: NA; j_gene: TRBJ2-3; CDR3aa: CASSVGLSTDMQYF; CDR3nt: TGTGCCAGCAGCGTAGGGTTGAGCACAGATATGCAGTATTTT
d_gene: NA; v_gene: TRBV2; abundance: NA; j_gene: TRBJ1-2; CDR3aa: CASNQGPDYGYTF; CDR3nt: TGTGCCAGCAACCAGGGGCCCGACTATGGCTACACCTTC
d_gene: NA; v_gene: TRBV7-9; abundance: NA; j_gene: TRBJ2-2; CDR3aa: CASSGGASGTNTGELFF; CDR3nt: TGTGCCAGCAGCGGGGGGGCGAGCGGAACTAACACCGGGGAGCTGTTTTTT
d_gene: NA; v_gene: TRBV20-1; abundance: NA; j_gene: TRBJ2-7; CDR3aa: CSASGEGTIYEQYF; CDR3nt: TGCAGTGCTAGTGGTGAGGGGACAATCTACGAGCAGTACTTC
d_gene: NA; v_gene: TRBV15; abundance: NA; j_gene: TRBJ2-7; CDR3aa: CATSREYGPNYEQYF; CDR3nt: TGTGCCACCAGCAGAGAGTATGGGCCCAACTACGAGCAGTACTTC
d_gene: NA; v_gene: TRBV3-1; abundance: many; j_gene: TRBJ1-2; CDR3aa: CASSGWTGNYGYTF; CDR3nt: TGTGCCAGCAGCGGGTGGACGGGGAACTATGGCTACACCTTC
d_gene: TRBD1; v_gene: TRBV12-3/TRBV12-4; abundance: NA; j_gene: TRBJ1-6; CDR3aa: CASSPRTDRADSPLHF; CDR3nt: TGTGCCAGCAGCCCGAGAACCGACAGGGCAGATTCACCCCTCCACTTT
d_gene: NA; v_gene: TRBV15; abundance: NA; j_gene: TRBJ1-2; CDR3aa: CATSRVGGGSYGYTF; CDR3nt: TGTGCCACCAGCAGAGTGGGAGGGGGTAGCTATGGCTACACCTTC
d_gene: NA; v_gene: TRBV20-1; abundance: few; j_gene: TRBJ2-7; CDR3aa: CSARIRGRPYEQYF; CDR3nt: TGCAGTGCTAGGATTAGGGGGAGACCCTACGAGCAGTACTTC
d_gene: NA; v_gene: TRBV5-5; abundance: many; j_gene: TRBJ2-7; CDR3aa: CASSLVPGTVYEQYF; CDR3nt: TGTGCCAGCAGCTTGGTCCCAGGGACCGTCTACGAGCAGTACTTC
d_gene: NA; v_gene: TRBV7-3; abundance: NA; j_gene: TRBJ2-1; CDR3aa: CASSSVDEQFF; CDR3nt: TGTGCCAGCAGCTCCGTAGATGAGCAGTTCTTC
d_gene: TRBD1; v_gene: TRBV29-1; abundance: NA; j_gene: TRBJ1-1; CDR3aa: CSVEFGQGDTEAFF; CDR3nt: TGCAGCGTTGAGTTTGGACAGGGGGACACTGAAGCTTTCTTT
d_gene: TRBD1; v_gene: TRBV7-8; abundance: NA; j_gene: TRBJ1-2; CDR3aa: CASSDRGYGYTF; CDR3nt: TGTGCCAGCAGTGACAGGGGGTATGGCTACACCTTC
d_gene: TRBD1; v_gene: TRBV7-2; abundance: NA; j_gene: TRBJ1-6; CDR3aa: CASSPSDRGRLPLHF; CDR3nt: TGTGCCAGCAGCCCAAGTGACAGGGGGCGCCTACCCCTCCACTTT
d_gene: TRBD2; v_gene: TRBV3-1; abundance: NA; j_gene: TRBJ2-5; CDR3aa: CASSLLRTSAQETQYF; CDR3nt: TGTGCCAGCAGCCTCCTCAGGACTAGCGCCCAAGAGACCCAGTACTTC
d_gene: NA; v_gene: TRBV5-1; abundance: NA; j_gene: TRBJ2-3; CDR3aa: CASSLSGRSTDTQYF; CDR3nt: TGCGCCAGCAGCTTGAGCGGGCGTAGCACAGATACGCAGTATTTT
d_gene: TRBD1; v_gene: TRBV2; abundance: NA; j_gene: TRBJ2-7; CDR3aa: CASTVYGTVGEQYF; CDR3nt: TGTGCCAGCACAGTTTACGGGACAGTGGGCGAGCAGTACTTC
d_gene: TRBD1; v_gene: TRBV19; abundance: NA; j_gene: TRBJ1-3; CDR3aa: CASSRGTGSSGNTIYF; CDR3nt: TGTGCCAGTAGCCGAGGGACAGGGAGCTCTGGAAACACCATATATTTT